The clone carrying this T cell receptor (beta chain) was seen just once. The target antigen is unknown. Primers: 60 Vbeta forward and 13 Jbeta reverse. Assay: immunoSEQ multiplex PCR; the TCRdb copy retains only in-frame clones and omits some. The sample contains over 110,000 clones, about four fifths of which appear only once. This entry belongs to a study of cytomegalovirus exposure and HLA in healthy donors. Study as a whole: A prior study identified approximately 120 million unique TCR beta sequences from around 180 million T cells. As released early, the data held 75 million to 90 million unique TCRs from HLA-typed donors.

Study findings and constraints: Sequences of the TCR beta chain were said to predict the HLA-A and HLA-B alleles of most subjects accurately. The study put under 200 TCR beta chains on its list as cytomegalovirus-associated.

CDR1 SQVTM and CDR2 ANQGSEA come from the germline V gene. The CDR3 runs 13 residues. The trim removed 4 bases at V and 7 bases at J, leaving 7 bases unmatched. This chain connects TRBV29-1 to TRBJ2-1, with 7 bases fitting TRBD2. The sample taken for sequencing was PBMCs. This receptor was taken from a female donor in good health and CMV-seronegative. The CDR3 coding sequence is TGCAGCGTTGTAGGCGGGAGTAGGAATGAGCAGTTCTTC. Amino acid sequence: CSVVGGSRNEQFF.